These T cell receptor beta chains were read from a single sample in a study of CD8 T cells in ankylosing spondylitis. One entry per CDR3 protein results from TCRdb running MiXCR on the 5' RACE reads. The sample has more than 150,000 distinct CDR3 sequences, around a sixth seen once; the top ten hold roughly 4%. Material for sequencing was blood, either unsorted or a sorted T cell fraction (not recorded which). The origin of the receptors is a male donor between 5 and 35 years old with ankylosing spondylitis or in good health (not recorded which). Each CDR3 is given without its conserved first and last residue. The size field reads once, few or many counts, or a class when the clone is expanded.

abundance,j_gene,v_gene,CDR3aa
few,TRBJ2-1,TRBV12-3/TRBV12-4,ASSLQWRESNEQF
many,TRBJ2-2,TRBV3-1,ASSPQGQGPNTGELF
many,TRBJ2-7,TRBV29-1,SVDPGEPYEQY
many,TRBJ2-5,TRBV5-6,ASSTSQEETQY
few,TRBJ2-7,TRBV28,ASKLGLAGDTYEQY
many,TRBJ2-1,TRBV4-2,ASSQVRDNEQF
few,TRBJ2-3,TRBV2,ASSVAGGLDTQY
many,TRBJ1-3,TRBV10-3,AIRADQSGNTIY
many,TRBJ1-1,TRBV28,ASRSLGFLNTEAF
many,TRBJ2-5,TRBV20-1,SATGLETQY
few,TRBJ1-1,TRBV25-1,ASMGTTEAF
many,TRBJ2-1,TRBV27,ASSQTPTSYNEQF
many,TRBJ1-2,TRBV6-6,ASSYSMTGDGYT